The subject of this entry is one T cell receptor beta chain. The antigen is not known. Sorted cell numbers of roughly 19,000 to 1,000,000, with 10%, 30% or 50% RNA, served as input for naive CD8 libraries. MiXCR, applied by TCRdb to the PCR reads, yields one record per CDR3 protein. The data show some 680,000 distinct CDR3 sequences, roughly 23% seen once. The data were taken from a study of molecular identifiers for immune sequencing clone quantification. Study results and limitations: Amid approximately 1 million naive cells, spiked Jurkat TCR RNA from one cell was reportedly still detectable.

The V and J ends lost 0 bases and 4 bases, in that order; junction bases with no gene match: 1. This CDR3 is 14 amino acids long. CDR1 and CDR2 (germline): LNHDA, SQIVND (reference sequence). The TCR originated in a human donor in good health. Some libraries in this study had Jurkat cell RNA spiked in. This chain uses TRBV19 with TRBJ2-3, with TRBD1 identical over 7 bases. Sequencing input: naive CD8+ T cells from blood, with Jurkat cell RNA spiked in. Subset here: FACS-sorted CD8+CD4-CCR7+CD45RA+ naive T cells. In DNA form, the CDR3 reads TGTGCCAGTAGTATAGAGGGACAGTCAGATACGCAGTATTTT. It translates to CASSIEGQSDTQYF.